This T cell receptor (beta chain) came from a study of cytomegalovirus exposure and HLA in healthy donors. The CDR3 is 15 residues long. V shed 5 bases and J 5 bases; nucleotides not matched to a gene: 7. Germline loops: CDR1 SNHLY, CDR2 FYNNEI. With 60 Vbeta and 13 Jbeta primers, the PCR was carried out. The assay was immunoSEQ multiplex PCR, and TCRdb's table has in-frame clones only and misses some. The data contain 85,000 to 100,000 clones, 78% of them seen just once; the ten biggest clones take up approximately 0.83%. Material for sequencing was PBMCs. The clonotype was recovered from a woman aged 55-69 years in good health and CMV-seronegative. This chain connects TRBV2 to TRBJ2-2; 8 bases are shared with TRBD1. The CDR3 protein is CASSPTGAETGELFF. The CDR3 DNA reads as TGTGCCAGCAGTCCGACAGGGGCCGAAACCGGGGAGCTGTTTTTT. The variable domain in full, completed from reference TRBV2 and TRBJ2-2, reads EPEVTQTPSHQVTQMGQEVILRCVPISNHLYFYWYRQILGQKVEFLVSFYNNEISEKSEIFDDQFSVERPDGSNFTLKIRSTKLEDSAMYFCASSPTGAETGELFFGEGSRLTVL.